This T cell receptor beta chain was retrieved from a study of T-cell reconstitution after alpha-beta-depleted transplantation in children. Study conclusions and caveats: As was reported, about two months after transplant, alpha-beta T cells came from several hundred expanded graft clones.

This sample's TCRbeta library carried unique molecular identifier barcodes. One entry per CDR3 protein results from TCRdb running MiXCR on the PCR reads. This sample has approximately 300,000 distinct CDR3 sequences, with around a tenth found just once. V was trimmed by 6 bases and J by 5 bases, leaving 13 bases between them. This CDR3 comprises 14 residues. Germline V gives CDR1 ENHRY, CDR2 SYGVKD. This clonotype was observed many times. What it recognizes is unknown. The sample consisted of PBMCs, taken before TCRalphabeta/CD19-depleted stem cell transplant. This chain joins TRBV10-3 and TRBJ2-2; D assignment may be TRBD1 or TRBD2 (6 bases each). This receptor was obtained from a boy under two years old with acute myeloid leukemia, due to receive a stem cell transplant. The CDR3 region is CAISSTGATGELFF. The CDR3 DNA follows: TGTGCCATCAGCTCGACGGGGGCGACCGGGGAGCTGTTTTTT.